This T cell receptor (beta chain) comes out of a study of T-cell memory formation after mild COVID-19. The study's findings and limits: The main location of contracting CD4+ clones was CM and EM, and that of contracting CD8+ clones was EMRA. CD4+ bias marked clones expanding day 15 to 37, unlike balanced contracting clones. The finding that pre-infection memory included some responding clones suggested that cross-reactive memory joined.

Researchers used 5'RACE with constant-segment primers to make TCR alpha and TCR beta cDNA libraries that carry sample barcodes and UMIs. TCRdb reanalysed the 5' RACE reads using MiXCR and keeps one entry per CDR3 protein. The data hold about 600,000 distinct CDR3 sequences, with about a fifth observed a single time. This clonotype was seen a few times. Its specificity is not known. The specimen sequenced was PBMCs or a T cell subset sorted from them (not recorded which). The TCR sequence derives from an adult woman who had mild COVID-19 (a few samples of this study predate the infection). Cell type and time point are not known.

The CDR3 DNA follows: TGTGCCAGCGCCGGAGGTGGCCTCTACGAGCAGTACTTC. Its protein product is CASAGGGLYEQYF. The chain joins TRBV12-3 or TRBV12-4 to TRBJ2-7; a weak D match, TRBD2 (5 bases). The V and J ends lost 8 bases and 3 bases respectively, with 14 bases between them. The CDR3 extends over 13 amino acids.